This TCR beta chain comes out of a study of blood T cells in healthy people across ages. Points from the study as a whole: Investigators viewed diversity estimates from one million T cells as underestimates, the study reported. Changes seen in expanded clonotypes were possibly confounded by donor CMV status left unknown.

No fewer than 6 million PBMCs went into each sample. Extracted total RNA amounted to at least 5.5 micrograms for each sample. As for this clonotype: Its antigen is as yet unknown.

This CDR3 has 16 residues. The germline V and J ends were trimmed by 0 bases and 6 bases, with 15 bases remaining between them. Germline CDR1 and CDR2: LGHDT and YNNKEL (reference sequence). It was with a sample-barcoded 5' primer and a J-beta primer mix that a second PCR of roughly 6 to 11 cycles was run. TCRdb recomputed calls from the 5' RACE reads with MiXCR, one row per CDR3 protein. The table has approximately 820,000 distinct CDR3 sequences, roughly 44% seen once. The specimen sequenced was blood. This receptor was taken from a man aged 55 to 70 in good health. The V gene is TRBV3-1, the J gene TRBJ2-1; D might be TRBD2 (6 bases). The CDR3 nucleotides are TGTGCCAGCAGCCAAGATCGGGCTAGCGTACCCAATGAGCAGTTCTTC. It translates to CASSQDRASVPNEQFF.